Reported below is one T cell receptor beta chain. Its antigen is undetermined. With no T cell sorting beforehand, total RNA was isolated from whole blood. The CDR3 spans 16 residues. CDR1 is SGDLS and CDR2 is YYNGEE in the germline V gene. Approximately 3.5 ug of total RNA went into each TCR library. One entry per CDR3 protein, without DNA, is what TCRdb gives after re-calling the 5' RACE reads. This sample's table reports about 85,000 distinct CDR3 sequences. These data belong to a study of monozygotic twins with inflammatory bowel disease. Study findings and constraints: Distinguishing T cell subtypes was not possible. IBD patients carried less diverse TCRbeta repertoires (inverse Simpson) than healthy co-twins.

This receptor was taken from a human donor with ulcerative colitis or Crohn's disease, or a healthy co-twin of an affected twin (not recorded which). The gene calls are TRBV9 and TRBJ1-6; the D call from TCRdb, TRBD1, cannot be confirmed without DNA. Sequenced sample: blood. Here the CDR3 reads CASSASHGTGNSPLHF.